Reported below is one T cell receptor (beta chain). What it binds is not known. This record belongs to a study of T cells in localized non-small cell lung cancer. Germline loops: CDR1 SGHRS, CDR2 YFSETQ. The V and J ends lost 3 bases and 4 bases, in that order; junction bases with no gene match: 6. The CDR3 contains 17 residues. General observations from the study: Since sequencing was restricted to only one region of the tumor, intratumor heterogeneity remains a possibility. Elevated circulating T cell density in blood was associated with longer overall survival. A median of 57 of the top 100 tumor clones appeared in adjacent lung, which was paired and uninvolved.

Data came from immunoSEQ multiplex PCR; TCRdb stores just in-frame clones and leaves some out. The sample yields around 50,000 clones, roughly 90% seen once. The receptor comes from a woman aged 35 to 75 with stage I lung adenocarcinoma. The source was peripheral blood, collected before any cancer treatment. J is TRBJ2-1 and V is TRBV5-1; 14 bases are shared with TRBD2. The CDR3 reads CASSYGLAGGKYNEQFF. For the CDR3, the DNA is TGCGCCAGCAGCTACGGACTAGCGGGGGGAAAATACAATGAGCAGTTCTTC.